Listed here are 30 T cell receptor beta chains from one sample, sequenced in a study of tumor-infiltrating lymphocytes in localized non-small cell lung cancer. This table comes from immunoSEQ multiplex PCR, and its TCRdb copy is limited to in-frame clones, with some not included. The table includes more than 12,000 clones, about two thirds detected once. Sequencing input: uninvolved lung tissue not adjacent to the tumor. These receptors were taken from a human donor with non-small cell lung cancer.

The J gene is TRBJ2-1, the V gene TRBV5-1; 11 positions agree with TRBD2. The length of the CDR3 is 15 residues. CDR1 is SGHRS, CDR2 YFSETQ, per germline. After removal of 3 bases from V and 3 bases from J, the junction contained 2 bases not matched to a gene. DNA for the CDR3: TGCGCCAGCAGCTACACTAGCGGGAGCTACAATGAGCAGTTCTTC. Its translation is CASSYTSGSYNEQFF.

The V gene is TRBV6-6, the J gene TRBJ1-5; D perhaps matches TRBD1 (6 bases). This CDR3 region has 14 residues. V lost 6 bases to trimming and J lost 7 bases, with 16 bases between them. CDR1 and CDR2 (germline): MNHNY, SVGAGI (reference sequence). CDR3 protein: CASSLQGDGQPQHF. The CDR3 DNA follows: TGTGCCAGCAGCCTACAGGGCGATGGCCAGCCCCAGCATTTT.

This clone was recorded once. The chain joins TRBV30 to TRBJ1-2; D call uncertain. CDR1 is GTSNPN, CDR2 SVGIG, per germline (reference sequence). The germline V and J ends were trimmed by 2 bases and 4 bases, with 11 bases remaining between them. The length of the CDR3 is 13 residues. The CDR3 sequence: CAWSLGEGYGYTF. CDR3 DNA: TGTGCCTGGAGTCTCGGGGAGGGCTATGGCTACACCTTC.

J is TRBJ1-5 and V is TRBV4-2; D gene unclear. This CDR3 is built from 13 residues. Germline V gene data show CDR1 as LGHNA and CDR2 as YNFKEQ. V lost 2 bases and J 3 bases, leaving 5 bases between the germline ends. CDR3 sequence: CASSQQVNQPQHF. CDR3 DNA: TGTGCCAGCAGCCAACAAGTCAATCAGCCCCAGCATTTT.

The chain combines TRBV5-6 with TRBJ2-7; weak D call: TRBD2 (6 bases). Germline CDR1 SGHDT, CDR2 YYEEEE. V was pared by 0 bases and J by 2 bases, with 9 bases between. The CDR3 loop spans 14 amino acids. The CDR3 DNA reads TGTGCCAGCAGCTTGGCCGGAGGGCCCTACGAGCAGTACTTC. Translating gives CASSLAGGPYEQYF.

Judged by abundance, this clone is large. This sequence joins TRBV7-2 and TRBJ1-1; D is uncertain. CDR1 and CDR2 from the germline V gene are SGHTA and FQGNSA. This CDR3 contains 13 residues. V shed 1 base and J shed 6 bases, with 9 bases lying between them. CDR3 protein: CASSLELRSEAFF. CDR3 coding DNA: TGTGCCAGCAGCTTAGAGCTACGGTCTGAAGCTTTCTTT.

The CDR3 DNA reads as TGTGCCAGCAGTTTGGGGGACGCCGATAGCAATCAGCCCCAGCATTTT. Protein product: CASSLGDADSNQPQHF. The chain joins TRBV28 to TRBJ1-5; the D gene is possibly TRBD1 (5 bases). V lost 3 bases to trimming and J lost 0 bases, with 12 bases between them. Germline V gene lookup returns CDR1 MDHEN and CDR2 SYDVKM. The CDR3 runs 16 residues.

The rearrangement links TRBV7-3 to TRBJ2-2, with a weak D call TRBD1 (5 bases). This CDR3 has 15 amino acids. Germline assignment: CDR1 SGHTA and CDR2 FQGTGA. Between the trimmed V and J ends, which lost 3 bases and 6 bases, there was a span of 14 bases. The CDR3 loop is CASSFRLQGPGELFF. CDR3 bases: TGTGCCAGCAGCTTTCGGCTGCAGGGCCCCGGGGAGCTGTTTTTT.

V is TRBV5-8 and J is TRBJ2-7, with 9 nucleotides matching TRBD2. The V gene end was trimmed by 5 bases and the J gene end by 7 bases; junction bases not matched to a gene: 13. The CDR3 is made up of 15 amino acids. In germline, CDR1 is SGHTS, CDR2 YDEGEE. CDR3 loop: CASSHRGAGGQEQYF. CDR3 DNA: TGTGCCAGCAGTCATAGAGGGGCGGGAGGGCAGGAGCAGTACTTC.

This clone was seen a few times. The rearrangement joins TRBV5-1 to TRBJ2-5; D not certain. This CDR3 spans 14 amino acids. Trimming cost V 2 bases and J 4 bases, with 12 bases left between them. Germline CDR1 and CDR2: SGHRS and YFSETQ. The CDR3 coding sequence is TGCGCCAGCAGCTTCCCAGGATCAGGAGAGACCCAGTACTTC. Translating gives CASSFPGSGETQYF.

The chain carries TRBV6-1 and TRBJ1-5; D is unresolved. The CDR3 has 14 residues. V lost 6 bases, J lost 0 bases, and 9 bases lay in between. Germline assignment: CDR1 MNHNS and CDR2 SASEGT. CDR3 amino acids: CASRGFYSNQPQHF. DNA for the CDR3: TGTGCCAGCAGAGGCTTCTATAGCAATCAGCCCCAGCATTTT.

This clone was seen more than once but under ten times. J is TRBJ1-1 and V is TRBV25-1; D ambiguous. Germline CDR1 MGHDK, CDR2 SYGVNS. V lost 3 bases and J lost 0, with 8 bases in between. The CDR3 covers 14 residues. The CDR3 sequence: CASSETNLNTEAFF. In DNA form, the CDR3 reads TGTGCCAGCAGTGAGACTAACTTGAACACTGAAGCTTTCTTT. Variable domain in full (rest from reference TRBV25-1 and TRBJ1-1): EADIYQTPRYLVIGTGKKITLECSQTMGHDKMYWYQQDPGMELHLIHYSYGVNSTEKGDLSSESTVSRIRTEHFPLTLESARPSHTSQYLCASSETNLNTEAFFGQGTRLTVV.

This chain's CDR3 is CAWSGDRGTYEQFF. The CDR3 DNA reads as TGTGCCTGGAGCGGGGATCGCGGGACTTATGAGCAGTTCTTC. The chain carries TRBV30 and TRBJ2-1, with TRBD2 as a possible D gene (6 bases). This CDR3 is 14 amino acids long. Germline-derived CDR1 and CDR2 are GTSNPN and SVGIG (reference sequence). V dropped 3 bases and J dropped 8 bases, with 17 bases sitting between them.

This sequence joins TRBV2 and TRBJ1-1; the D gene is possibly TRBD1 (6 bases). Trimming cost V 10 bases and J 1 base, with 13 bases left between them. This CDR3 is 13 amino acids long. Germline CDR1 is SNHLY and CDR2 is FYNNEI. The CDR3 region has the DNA TGTGCCACCATGAGGGGGAGGAACACTGAAGCTTTCTTT. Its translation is CATMRGRNTEAFF.

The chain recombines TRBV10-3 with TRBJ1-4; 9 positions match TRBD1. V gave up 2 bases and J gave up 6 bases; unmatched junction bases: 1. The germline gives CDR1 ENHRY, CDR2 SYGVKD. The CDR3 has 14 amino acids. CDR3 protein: CAISETGGYEKLFF. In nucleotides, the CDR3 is TGTGCCATCAGTGAGACAGGGGGCTATGAAAAACTGTTTTTT.

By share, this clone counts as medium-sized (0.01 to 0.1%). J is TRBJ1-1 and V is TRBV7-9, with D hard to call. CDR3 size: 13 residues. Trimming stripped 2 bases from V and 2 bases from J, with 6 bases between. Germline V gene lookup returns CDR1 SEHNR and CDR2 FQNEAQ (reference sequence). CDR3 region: CASSLQVNTEAFF. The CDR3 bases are TGTGCCAGCAGCTTACAAGTAAACACTGAAGCTTTCTTT.

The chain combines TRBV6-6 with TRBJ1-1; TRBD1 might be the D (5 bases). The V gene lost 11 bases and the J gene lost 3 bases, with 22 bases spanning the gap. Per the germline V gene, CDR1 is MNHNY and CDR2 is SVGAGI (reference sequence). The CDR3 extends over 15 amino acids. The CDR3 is CAVKPRGIGDTEAFF. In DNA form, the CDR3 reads TGTGCCGTTAAGCCCCGGGGCATTGGGGACACTGAAGCTTTCTTT.

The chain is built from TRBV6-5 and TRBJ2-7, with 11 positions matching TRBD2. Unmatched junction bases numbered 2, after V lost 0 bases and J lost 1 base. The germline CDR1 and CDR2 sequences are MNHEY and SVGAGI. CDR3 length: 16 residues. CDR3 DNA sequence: TGTGCCAGCAGTTACTCGACTAGCGGGAAGTCCTACGAGCAGTACTTC. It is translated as CASSYSTSGKSYEQYF.

As DNA, the CDR3 is TGTGCCAGCAGCCAAGTTAGCTCAGGGACGGCGGAGACCCAGTACTTC. This translates into CASSQVSSGTAETQYF. The chain joins TRBV4-2 to TRBJ2-5; either TRBD1 or TRBD2 may fit D (5 bases each). Germline-derived CDR1 and CDR2 are LGHNA and YNFKEQ. Trimming removed 1 base from V and 5 bases from J, with 17 bases in between. The CDR3 length is 16 residues.

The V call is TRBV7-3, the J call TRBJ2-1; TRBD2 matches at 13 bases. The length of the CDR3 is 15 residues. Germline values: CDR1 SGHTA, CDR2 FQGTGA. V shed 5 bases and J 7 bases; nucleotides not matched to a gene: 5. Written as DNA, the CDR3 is TGTGCCAGCAGCCCGACTAGCGGGAGGAGTAATGAGCAGTTCTTC. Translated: CASSPTSGRSNEQFF.

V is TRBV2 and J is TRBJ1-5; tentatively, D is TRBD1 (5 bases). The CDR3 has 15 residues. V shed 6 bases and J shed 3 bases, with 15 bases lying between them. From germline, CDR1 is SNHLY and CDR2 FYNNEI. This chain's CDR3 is CASSASGLTNQPQHF. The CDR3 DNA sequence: TGTGCCAGCAGCGCATCGGGACTGACCAATCAGCCCCAGCATTTT.

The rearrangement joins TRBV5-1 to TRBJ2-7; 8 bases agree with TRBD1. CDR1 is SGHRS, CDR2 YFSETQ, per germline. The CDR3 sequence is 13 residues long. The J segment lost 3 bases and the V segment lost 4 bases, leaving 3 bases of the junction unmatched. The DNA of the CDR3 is TGCGCCAGCAGCCGGGGACAGGACTACGAGCAGTACTTC. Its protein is CASSRGQDYEQYF. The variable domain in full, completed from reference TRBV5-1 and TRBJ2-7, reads KAGVTQTPRYLIKTRGQQVTLSCSPISGHRSVSWYQQTPGQGLQFLFEYFSETQRNKGNFPGRFSGRQFSNSRSEMNVSTLELGDSALYLCASSRGQDYEQYFGPGTRLTVT.

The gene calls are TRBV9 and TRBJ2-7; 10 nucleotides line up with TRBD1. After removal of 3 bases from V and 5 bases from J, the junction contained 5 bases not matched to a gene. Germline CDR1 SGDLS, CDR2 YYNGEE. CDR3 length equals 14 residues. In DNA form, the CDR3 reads TGTGCCAGCAGCGACGGACAGGGGGTGGACGAGCAGTACTTC. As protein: CASSDGQGVDEQYF.

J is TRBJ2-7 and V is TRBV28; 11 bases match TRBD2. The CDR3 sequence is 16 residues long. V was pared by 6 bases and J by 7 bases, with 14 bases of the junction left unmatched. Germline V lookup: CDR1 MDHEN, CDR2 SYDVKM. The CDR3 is CASSRGGSGRVREQYF. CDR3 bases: TGTGCCAGCAGCCGCGGGGGTAGCGGGAGGGTAAGGGAGCAGTACTTC.

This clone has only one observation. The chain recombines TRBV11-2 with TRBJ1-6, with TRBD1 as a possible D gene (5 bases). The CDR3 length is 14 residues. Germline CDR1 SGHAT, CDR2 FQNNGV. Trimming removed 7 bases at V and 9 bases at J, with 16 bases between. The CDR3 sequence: CASTPREGSSPLHF. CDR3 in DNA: TGTGCCAGCACCCCCAGGGAGGGAAGTTCACCCCTCCACTTT.

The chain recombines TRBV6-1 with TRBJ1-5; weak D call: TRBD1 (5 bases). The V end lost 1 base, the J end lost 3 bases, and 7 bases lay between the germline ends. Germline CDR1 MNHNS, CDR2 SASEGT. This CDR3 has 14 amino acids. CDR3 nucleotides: TGTGCCAGCAGTGAAGTGGGGCCCAATCAGCCCCAGCATTTT. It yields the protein CASSEVGPNQPQHF.

The CDR3 reads CASTSSIISTYEQYF. CDR3 in DNA: TGTGCCAGCACCTCCTCTATAATATCTACCTACGAGCAGTACTTC. This sequence joins TRBV28 and TRBJ2-7; D not resolved. V was pared by 7 bases and J by 2 bases, with 18 bases between. The CDR3 has 15 residues. The germline CDR1 and CDR2 sequences are MDHEN and SYDVKM.

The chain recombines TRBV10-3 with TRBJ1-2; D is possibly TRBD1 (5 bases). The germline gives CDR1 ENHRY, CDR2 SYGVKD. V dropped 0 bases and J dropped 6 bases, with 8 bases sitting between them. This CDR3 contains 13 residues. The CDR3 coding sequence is TGTGCCATCAGTGAGTCGACAGCCGATGGCTACACCTTC. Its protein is CAISESTADGYTF.

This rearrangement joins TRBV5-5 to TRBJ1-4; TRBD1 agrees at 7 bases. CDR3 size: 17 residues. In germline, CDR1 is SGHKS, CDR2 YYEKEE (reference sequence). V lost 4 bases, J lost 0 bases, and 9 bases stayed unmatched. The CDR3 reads CASSRAQGGATNEKLFF. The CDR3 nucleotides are TGTGCCAGCAGCCGAGCCCAGGGGGGGGCAACTAATGAAAAACTGTTTTTT. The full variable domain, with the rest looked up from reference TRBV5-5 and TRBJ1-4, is DAGVTQSPTHLIKTRGQQVTLRCSPISGHKSVSWYQQVLGQGPQFIFQYYEKEERGRGNFPDRFSARQFPNYSSELNVNALLLGDSALYLCASSRAQGGATNEKLFFGSGTQLSVL.

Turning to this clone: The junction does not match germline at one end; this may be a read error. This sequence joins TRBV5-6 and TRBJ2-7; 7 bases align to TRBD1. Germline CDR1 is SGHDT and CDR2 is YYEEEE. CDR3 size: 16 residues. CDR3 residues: CASSLGETGKSYEQYF. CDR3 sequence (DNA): TGTGCCAGCAGTTTGGGGGAGACAGGGAAATCCTACGAGCAGTACTTC.